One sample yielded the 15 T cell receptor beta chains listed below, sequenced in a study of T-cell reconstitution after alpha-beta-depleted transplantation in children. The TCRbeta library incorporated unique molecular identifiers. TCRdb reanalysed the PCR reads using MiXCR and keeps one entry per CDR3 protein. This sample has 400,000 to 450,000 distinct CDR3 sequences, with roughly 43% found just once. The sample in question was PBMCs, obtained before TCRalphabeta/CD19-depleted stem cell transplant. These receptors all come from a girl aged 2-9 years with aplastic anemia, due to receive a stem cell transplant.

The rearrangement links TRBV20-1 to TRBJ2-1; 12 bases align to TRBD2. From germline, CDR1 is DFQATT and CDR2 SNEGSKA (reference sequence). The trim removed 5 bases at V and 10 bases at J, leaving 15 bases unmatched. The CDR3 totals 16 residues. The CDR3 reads CSADDPSGGGIREQFF. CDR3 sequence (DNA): TGCAGTGCTGATGACCCTAGCGGGGGGGGCATAAGGGAGCAGTTCTTC.

This CDR3 reads CATSDLSPLASEQFF. The CDR3 coding sequence is TGTGCCACCAGTGATTTGAGTCCACTAGCAAGTGAGCAGTTCTTC. The chain uses TRBV24-1 and TRBJ2-1, with D perhaps matching TRBD2 (6 bases). The CDR3 has 15 amino acids. Trimming cost V 0 bases and J 9 bases, with 14 bases left between them. Germline CDR1 and CDR2: KGHDR and SFDVKD.

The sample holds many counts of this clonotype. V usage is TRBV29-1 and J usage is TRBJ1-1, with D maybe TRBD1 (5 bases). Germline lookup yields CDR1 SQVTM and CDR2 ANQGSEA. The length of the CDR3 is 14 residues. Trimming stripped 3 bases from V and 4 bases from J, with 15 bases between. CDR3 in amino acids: CSVEFAGSITEAFF. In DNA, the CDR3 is TGCAGCGTTGAGTTTGCAGGGTCCATCACTGAAGCTTTCTTT.

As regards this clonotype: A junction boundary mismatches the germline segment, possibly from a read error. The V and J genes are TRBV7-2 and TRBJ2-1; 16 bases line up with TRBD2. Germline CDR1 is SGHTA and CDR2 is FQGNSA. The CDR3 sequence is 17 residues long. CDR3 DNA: TGTGCCAGCAGTTCCGATCCGGGACTAGCGGGGGGGCCAGGGCAGTTCTTT. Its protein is CASSSDPGLAGGPGQFF.

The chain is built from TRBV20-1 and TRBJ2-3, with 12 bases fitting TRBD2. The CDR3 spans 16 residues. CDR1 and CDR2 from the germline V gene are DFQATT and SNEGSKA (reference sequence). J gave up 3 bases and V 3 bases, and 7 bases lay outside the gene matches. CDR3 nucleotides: TGCAGTGCTAGGACGGCTAGCGGGAGGGCTACAGATACGCAGTATTTT. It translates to CSARTASGRATDTQYF.

The CDR3 DNA reads TGCAGTGCTGGTGGGGGGCGGTTACTTTACAATGAGCAGTTCTTC. Residues: CSAGGGRLLYNEQFF. The rearrangement links TRBV20-1 to TRBJ2-1, with D possibly called TRBD1 or TRBD2 (6 bases each). V lost 5 bases to trimming and J lost 4 bases, with 18 bases between them. The germline CDR1 and CDR2 sequences are DFQATT and SNEGSKA (reference sequence). There are 15 residues in the CDR3.

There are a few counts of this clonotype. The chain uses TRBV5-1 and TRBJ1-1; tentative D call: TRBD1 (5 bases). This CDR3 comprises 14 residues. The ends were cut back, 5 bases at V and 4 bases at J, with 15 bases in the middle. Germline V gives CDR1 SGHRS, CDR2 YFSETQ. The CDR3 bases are TGCGCCAGCAGGCTCGGCAGGGACGGCACTGAAGCTTTCTTT. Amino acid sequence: CASRLGRDGTEAFF.

Here the CDR3 DNA reads TGCAGCGCCCTAGGGGGGACTAGCGGGAGGATCGACAATGAGCAGTTCTTC. This translates into CSALGGTSGRIDNEQFF. J is TRBJ2-1 and V is TRBV29-1; TRBD2 aligns across 15 bases. Germline loops: CDR1 SQVTM, CDR2 ANQGSEA. With 7 bases clipped from V and 5 bases from J, the junction kept 12 bases outside the gene matches. The length of the CDR3 is 17 residues.

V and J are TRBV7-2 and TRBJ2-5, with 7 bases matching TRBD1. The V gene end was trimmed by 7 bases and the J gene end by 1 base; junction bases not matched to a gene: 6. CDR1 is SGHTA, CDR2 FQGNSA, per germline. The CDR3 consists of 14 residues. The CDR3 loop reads CASTVSGGQETQYF. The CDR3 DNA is TGTGCCAGCACCGTATCAGGGGGCCAAGAGACCCAGTACTTC.

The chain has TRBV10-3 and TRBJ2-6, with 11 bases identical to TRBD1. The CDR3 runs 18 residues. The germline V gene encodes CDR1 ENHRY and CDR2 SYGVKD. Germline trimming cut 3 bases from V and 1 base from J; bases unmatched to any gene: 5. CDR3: CAISDPGTGGSGANVLTF. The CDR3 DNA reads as TGTGCCATCAGTGATCCCGGGACAGGGGGGTCTGGGGCCAACGTCCTGACTTTC.

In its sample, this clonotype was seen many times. CDR3 in DNA: TGCGCCAGCAGCTCGACAGGGGGGGGAGAGACCCAGTACTTC. This translates into CASSSTGGGETQYF. The V gene is TRBV5-1, the J gene TRBJ2-5; 9 bases are shared with TRBD1. Trimming at V came to 3 bases and at J to 4 bases, leaving 4 bases not matched to a gene. Germline V gene lookup returns CDR1 SGHRS and CDR2 YFSETQ. The CDR3 length is 14 residues.

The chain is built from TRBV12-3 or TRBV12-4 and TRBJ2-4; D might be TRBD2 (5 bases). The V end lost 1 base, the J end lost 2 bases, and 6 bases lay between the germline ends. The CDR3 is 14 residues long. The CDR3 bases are TGTGCCAGCAGTTTAGACGGGACCAAAAACATTCAGTACTTC. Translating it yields CASSLDGTKNIQYF.

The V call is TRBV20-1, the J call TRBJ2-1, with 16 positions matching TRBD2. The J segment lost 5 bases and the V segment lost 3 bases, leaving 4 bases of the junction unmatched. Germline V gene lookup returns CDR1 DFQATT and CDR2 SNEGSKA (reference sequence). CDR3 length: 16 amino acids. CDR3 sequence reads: CSARGTSGGANNEQFF. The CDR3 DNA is TGCAGTGCTAGGGGGACTAGCGGGGGGGCCAACAATGAGCAGTTCTTC.

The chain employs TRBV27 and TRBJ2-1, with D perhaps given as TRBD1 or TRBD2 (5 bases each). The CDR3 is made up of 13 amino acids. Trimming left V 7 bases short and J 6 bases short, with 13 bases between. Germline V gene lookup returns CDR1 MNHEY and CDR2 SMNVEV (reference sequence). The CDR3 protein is CASMEFGGNEQFF. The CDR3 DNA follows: TGTGCCAGCATGGAGTTTGGGGGCAATGAGCAGTTCTTC.

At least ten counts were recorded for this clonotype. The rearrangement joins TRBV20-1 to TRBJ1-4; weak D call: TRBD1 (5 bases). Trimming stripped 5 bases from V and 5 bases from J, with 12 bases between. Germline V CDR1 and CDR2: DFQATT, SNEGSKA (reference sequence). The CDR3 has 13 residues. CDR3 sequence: CSAGRDRNEKLFF. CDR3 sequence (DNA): TGCAGTGCTGGCCGGGACCGCAATGAAAAACTGTTTTTT.